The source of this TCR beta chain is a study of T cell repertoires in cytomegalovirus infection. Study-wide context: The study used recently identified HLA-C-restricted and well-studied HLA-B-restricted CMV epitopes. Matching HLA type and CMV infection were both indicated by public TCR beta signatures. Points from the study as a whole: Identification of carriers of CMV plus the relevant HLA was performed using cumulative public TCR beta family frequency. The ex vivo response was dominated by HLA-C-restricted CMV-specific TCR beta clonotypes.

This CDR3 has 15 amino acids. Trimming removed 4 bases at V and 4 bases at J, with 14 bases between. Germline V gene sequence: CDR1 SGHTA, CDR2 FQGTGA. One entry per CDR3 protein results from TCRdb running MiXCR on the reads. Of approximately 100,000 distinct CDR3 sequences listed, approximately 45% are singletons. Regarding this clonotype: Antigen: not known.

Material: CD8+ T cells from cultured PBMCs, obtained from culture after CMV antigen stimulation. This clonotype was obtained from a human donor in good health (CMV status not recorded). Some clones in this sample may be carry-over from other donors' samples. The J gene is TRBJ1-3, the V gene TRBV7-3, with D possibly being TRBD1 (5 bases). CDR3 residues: CASSSTVGEGNTIYF. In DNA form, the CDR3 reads TGTGCCAGCAGCTCGACAGTTGGGGAAGGAAACACCATATATTTT. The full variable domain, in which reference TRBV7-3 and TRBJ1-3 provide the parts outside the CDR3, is GAGVSQTPSNKVTEKGKYVELRCDPISGHTALYWYRQSLGQGPEFLIYFQGTGAADDSGLPNDRFFAVRPEGSVSTLKIQRTERGDSAVYLCASSSTVGEGNTIYFGEGSWLTVV.